One T cell receptor beta chain is described in this entry. Its antigen is not identified. CDR3 size: 12 residues. The V end was cut by 3 bases, the J end by 6 bases, with 11 bases between. Looked up from germline, CDR1 is SQVTM and CDR2 is ANQGSEA. Target depth was 1 in 200,000 to 1 in 1 million T cells, about 10x per clonotype. The table came from immunoSEQ multiplex PCR; TCRdb's copy has only in-frame clones and leaves some out. The data hold 150,000 to 200,000 clones, with roughly 88% observed a single time. The record originates from a study of cytotoxic CD8 clonotypes in ibrutinib-treated CLL. Study-level results: The study found clonality rose at ibrutinib response, then fell toward baseline at progression. Sustained-remission and progressing patients' sampling times differed.

The sequencing used PBMCs, collected at disease progression, from a patient treated with ibrutinib. The J gene is TRBJ1-1, the V gene TRBV29-1; D is undetermined. This receptor was obtained from a human donor with chronic lymphocytic leukemia. The CDR3 coding sequence is TGCAGCGTTGATGTGGGTGGGTCTGAAGCTTTCTTT. Its protein product is CSVDVGGSEAFF.